Listed below are T cell receptor beta chains from one sample, sequenced in a study of OX40 agonist ivuxolimab in advanced cancers. The repertoire was sequenced with immunoSEQ multiplex PCR; TCRdb's copy has only in-frame clones and lacks some. The data contain 50,000 to 65,000 clones, roughly 90% of them singletons. Sequencing was performed on CD4+ or CD8+ T cells sorted from blood, taken in a trial of the OX40 agonist ivuxolimab. These receptors all stem from an adult with an advanced solid tumor such as melanoma, head and neck, liver or kidney cancer. CDR3s include the opening cysteine and the closing phenylalanine or tryptophan. The D gene is left open where the match is weak. A clone size is listed for some rows: how often the clone was seen (once, few, many), or a class if it is expanded.

CDR3nt,CDR3aa,d_gene,abundance,j_gene,v_gene
TGCGCCAGCAGCCCCCGGGACAGGGGCAATTCACCCCTCCACTTT,CASSPRDRGNSPLHF,TRBD1,.,TRBJ1-6,TRBV5-1
TGTGCCAGCAGCACCCTCTTGCGGGGAGGCACAGATACGCAGTATTTT,CASSTLLRGGTDTQYF,.,.,TRBJ2-3,TRBV9
TGCGCCAGCAGCTTGGGGGACAGGGGTTGGTCCTACAATGAGCAGTTCTTC,CASSLGDRGWSYNEQFF,TRBD1,.,TRBJ2-1,TRBV5-1
TGCGCCAGCAGCGTCCAGGGGCTGAACACTGAAGCTTTCTTT,CASSVQGLNTEAFF,.,.,TRBJ1-1,TRBV5-1
TGTGCCAGCAGAGGACAGGGGCGGGACACCGGGGAGCTGTTTTTT,CASRGQGRDTGELFF,TRBD1,.,TRBJ2-2,TRBV6-6
TGTGCCAGTAGTATCGGGCAGGGTGTCAACGAGCAGTACTTC,CASSIGQGVNEQYF,.,.,TRBJ2-7,TRBV19
TGTGCCAGCAATAACTGGACAAGCTCCTACGAGCAGTACTTC,CASNNWTSSYEQYF,.,.,TRBJ2-7,TRBV6-5
TGTGCCAGCTCACCGGGACAGTCTACCTACGAGCAGTACTTC,CASSPGQSTYEQYF,TRBD1,.,TRBJ2-7,TRBV18
TGTGCCAGCAGCCAAGGTAGCGGGGTTCTCCAAGAGACCCAGTACTTC,CASSQGSGVLQETQYF,TRBD2,.,TRBJ2-5,TRBV14
TGTGCCAGCAGCATCGGGTGGAGCACAGATACGCAGTATTTT,CASSIGWSTDTQYF,.,.,TRBJ2-3,TRBV9
TGTGCCAGCAGCTTGGCCAAGGACAGGGGCTCTGGAAACACCATATATTTT,CASSLAKDRGSGNTIYF,TRBD1,.,TRBJ1-3,TRBV5-6
TGTGCCAGCAGTGAGTCAGGGAAACTGTTTTTT,CASSESGKLFF,.,.,TRBJ1-4,TRBV6-5
TGTGCTAGTGGTTTGGCCCAGGTCTCAACCCTGGCCTACAATGAGCAGTTCTTC,CASGLAQVSTLAYNEQFF,.,.,TRBJ2-1,TRBV12-5
TGTGCCAGCAGCTCCCGCGCGGGGGGAGGGGAGACCCAGTACTTC,CASSSRAGGGETQYF,TRBD2,.,TRBJ2-5,TRBV11-3
TGTGCCTGGAGTGTATCGCCCTTTGGAAAACTGTTTTTT,CAWSVSPFGKLFF,.,few,TRBJ1-4,TRBV30
TGTGCCAGCAGCTCCCAGGCAGCGCAGTACTTC,CASSSQAAQYF,.,.,TRBJ2-7,TRBV11-2
TGTGCCAGCAGCCCCGCGGGACTGAGCTACGAGCAGTACTTC,CASSPAGLSYEQYF,.,.,TRBJ2-7,TRBV6-5